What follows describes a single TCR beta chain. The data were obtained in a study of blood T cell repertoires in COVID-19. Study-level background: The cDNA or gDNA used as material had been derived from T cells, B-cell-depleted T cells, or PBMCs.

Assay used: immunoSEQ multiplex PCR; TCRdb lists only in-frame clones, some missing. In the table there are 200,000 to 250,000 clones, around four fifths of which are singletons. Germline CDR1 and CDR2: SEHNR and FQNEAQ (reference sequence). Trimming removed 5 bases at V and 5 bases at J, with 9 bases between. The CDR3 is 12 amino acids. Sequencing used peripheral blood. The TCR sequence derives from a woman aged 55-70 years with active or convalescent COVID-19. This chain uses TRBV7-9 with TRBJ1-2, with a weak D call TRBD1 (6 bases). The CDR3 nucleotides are TGTGCCAGCAGCCCAACAGGGTATGGCTACACCTTC. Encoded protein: CASSPTGYGYTF.